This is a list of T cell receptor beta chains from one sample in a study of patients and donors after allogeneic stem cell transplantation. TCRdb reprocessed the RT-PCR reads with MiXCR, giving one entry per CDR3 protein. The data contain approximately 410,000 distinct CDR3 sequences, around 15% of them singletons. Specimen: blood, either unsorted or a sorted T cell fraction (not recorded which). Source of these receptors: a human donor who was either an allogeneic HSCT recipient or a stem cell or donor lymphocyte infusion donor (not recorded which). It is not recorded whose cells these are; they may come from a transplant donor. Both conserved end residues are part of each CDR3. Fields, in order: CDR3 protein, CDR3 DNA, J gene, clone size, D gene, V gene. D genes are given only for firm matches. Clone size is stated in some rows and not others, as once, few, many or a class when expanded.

CDR3aa: CAISPLGGGLSYEQYF
CDR3nt: TGTGCCATATCGCCCCTCGGCGGGGGCCTATCCTACGAGCAGTACTTC
j_gene: TRBJ2-7
abundance: -
d_gene: -
v_gene: TRBV6-2/TRBV6-3

CDR3aa: CASSYSRGSSGNTIYF
CDR3nt: TGTGCCAGCAGTTACTCGAGAGGGAGCTCTGGAAACACCATATATTTT
j_gene: TRBJ1-3
abundance: -
d_gene: -
v_gene: TRBV6-5

CDR3aa: CASSYHQLAGDHTGELFF
CDR3nt: TGTGCCAGCAGTTACCATCAGCTAGCGGGGGACCACACCGGGGAGCTGTTTTTT
j_gene: TRBJ2-2
abundance: -
d_gene: TRBD2
v_gene: TRBV6-5

CDR3aa: CASSNYRGLAGNTIYF
CDR3nt: TGCGCCAGCAGCAACTACAGGGGGCTAGCTGGAAACACCATATATTTT
j_gene: TRBJ1-3
abundance: -
d_gene: TRBD1
v_gene: TRBV5-1

CDR3aa: CASRPGQSSYNSPLHF
CDR3nt: TGTGCCAGCAGACCGGGACAGAGCTCCTATAATTCACCCCTCCACTTT
j_gene: TRBJ1-6
abundance: few
d_gene: TRBD1
v_gene: TRBV6-1

CDR3aa: CASSTAGAEPQHF
CDR3nt: TGTGCCAGCAGCACCGCAGGGGCAGAGCCCCAGCATTTT
j_gene: TRBJ1-5
abundance: few
d_gene: -
v_gene: TRBV5-5

CDR3aa: CSVVGSRGQETQYF
CDR3nt: TGCAGCGTTGTAGGTTCCAGGGGCCAAGAGACCCAGTACTTC
j_gene: TRBJ2-5
abundance: -
d_gene: -
v_gene: TRBV29-1

CDR3aa: CATSNLRLGEQYF
CDR3nt: TGTGCCACCAGCAATTTGAGGTTAGGCGAGCAGTACTTC
j_gene: TRBJ2-7
abundance: few
d_gene: -
v_gene: TRBV15

CDR3aa: CASSENRRGDQPQHF
CDR3nt: TGTGCCAGCAGCGAAAACCGCAGAGGGGACCAGCCCCAGCATTTT
j_gene: TRBJ1-5
abundance: -
d_gene: -
v_gene: TRBV7-8

CDR3aa: CASSLDGNSPLHF
CDR3nt: TGCGCCAGCAGCCTGGACGGCAATTCACCCCTCCACTTT
j_gene: TRBJ1-6
abundance: many
d_gene: -
v_gene: TRBV5-1

CDR3aa: CASTLGAGAQETQYF
CDR3nt: TGTGCCAGCACCCTGGGGGCGGGGGCCCAAGAGACCCAGTACTTC
j_gene: TRBJ2-5
abundance: few
d_gene: -
v_gene: TRBV6-2/TRBV6-3

CDR3aa: CASSLLGAVDEQFF
CDR3nt: TGTGCCAGCAGTTTATTGGGGGCGGTGGATGAGCAGTTCTTC
j_gene: TRBJ2-1
abundance: -
d_gene: -
v_gene: TRBV28

CDR3aa: CASSQTVLSLAKNIQYF
CDR3nt: TGCGCCAGCAGCCAGACCGTTCTGTCTCTAGCCAAAAACATTCAGTACTTC
j_gene: TRBJ2-4
abundance: few
d_gene: -
v_gene: TRBV4-3

CDR3aa: CASSPWDSDTGELFF
CDR3nt: TGTGCCAGCAGCCCCTGGGACTCAGACACCGGGGAGCTGTTTTTT
j_gene: TRBJ2-2
abundance: few
d_gene: -
v_gene: TRBV7-9

CDR3aa: CASSDELGYQMNTEAFF
CDR3nt: TGTGCCAGCAGTGACGAACTCGGTTACCAAATGAACACTGAAGCTTTCTTT
j_gene: TRBJ1-1
abundance: few
d_gene: -
v_gene: TRBV2

CDR3aa: CASSYSGTGPYEQYF
CDR3nt: TGTGCCAGCAGTTACTCCGGGACTGGTCCCTACGAGCAGTACTTC
j_gene: TRBJ2-7
abundance: few
d_gene: -
v_gene: TRBV6-5

CDR3aa: CASSSPPSGQRYNEQFF
CDR3nt: TGTGCCAGCAGCTCACCACCTAGCGGACAACGCTACAATGAGCAGTTCTTC
j_gene: TRBJ2-1
abundance: -
d_gene: TRBD2
v_gene: TRBV7-3

CDR3aa: CASSRLAGGYEYNEQFF
CDR3nt: TGCGCCAGCAGCCGCCTAGCGGGGGGGTACGAATACAATGAGCAGTTCTTC
j_gene: TRBJ2-1
abundance: few
d_gene: TRBD2
v_gene: TRBV4-1

CDR3aa: CASSFDRDGYTF
CDR3nt: TGTGCCAGCAGTTTTGACAGGGATGGCTACACCTTC
j_gene: TRBJ1-2
abundance: -
d_gene: TRBD1
v_gene: TRBV12-3/TRBV12-4

CDR3aa: CASSRRAGGQAFNSNQPQHF
CDR3nt: TGTGCCAGCAGCCGAAGGGCGGGGGGACAGGCATTCAATAGCAATCAGCCCCAGCATTTT
j_gene: TRBJ1-5
abundance: few
d_gene: TRBD1
v_gene: TRBV6-2/TRBV6-3

CDR3aa: CSVGPTTNTGELFF
CDR3nt: TGCAGCGTCGGCCCGACAACGAACACCGGGGAGCTGTTTTTT
j_gene: TRBJ2-2
abundance: -
d_gene: -
v_gene: TRBV29-1

CDR3aa: CASSLSNGELFF
CDR3nt: TGTGCCAGCAGTTTATCTAACGGGGAGCTGTTTTTT
j_gene: TRBJ2-2
abundance: -
d_gene: -
v_gene: TRBV27

CDR3aa: CSARWGPPDTQYF
CDR3nt: TGCAGTGCCCGCTGGGGGCCCCCAGATACGCAGTATTTT
j_gene: TRBJ2-3
abundance: -
d_gene: -
v_gene: TRBV20-1

CDR3aa: CSASSRINTEAFF
CDR3nt: TGCAGTGCTAGTAGCCGTATTAACACTGAAGCTTTCTTT
j_gene: TRBJ1-1
abundance: few
d_gene: -
v_gene: TRBV20-1

CDR3aa: CASTQGGQPQHF
CDR3nt: TGTGCCAGCACCCAAGGGGGGCAGCCCCAGCATTTT
j_gene: TRBJ1-5
abundance: few
d_gene: -
v_gene: TRBV12-3/TRBV12-4

CDR3aa: CASSLESSGGWSTEAFF
CDR3nt: TGCGCCAGCAGCCTGGAATCATCAGGGGGCTGGTCCACTGAAGCTTTCTTT
j_gene: TRBJ1-1
abundance: few
d_gene: TRBD1
v_gene: TRBV5-1

CDR3aa: CASTVTGMTGELFF
CDR3nt: TGCGCCAGCACCGTAACAGGGATGACCGGGGAGCTGTTTTTT
j_gene: TRBJ2-2
abundance: -
d_gene: -
v_gene: TRBV10-2

CDR3aa: CASGRRWGGELFF
CDR3nt: TGTGCCAGCGGAAGGAGGTGGGGCGGGGAGCTGTTTTTT
j_gene: TRBJ2-2
abundance: -
d_gene: -
v_gene: TRBV6-5

CDR3aa: CAPARRFGTGELFF
CDR3nt: TGTGCCCCCGCGAGGCGATTTGGGACCGGGGAGCTGTTTTTT
j_gene: TRBJ2-2
abundance: few
d_gene: -
v_gene: TRBV10-3

CDR3aa: CASSSSGETNYGYTF
CDR3nt: TGCGCCAGCAGCTCCTCAGGGGAGACAAACTATGGCTACACCTTC
j_gene: TRBJ1-2
abundance: few
d_gene: -
v_gene: TRBV5-1

CDR3aa: CASSRHRVNQPQHF
CDR3nt: TGTGCCAGCAGCCGACACAGGGTGAACCAGCCCCAGCATTTT
j_gene: TRBJ1-5
abundance: -
d_gene: -
v_gene: TRBV14

CDR3aa: CASSLDGPGRGGAEAFF
CDR3nt: TGTGCCAGCAGCTTAGATGGACCCGGCAGGGGAGGCGCTGAAGCTTTCTTT
j_gene: TRBJ1-1
abundance: few
d_gene: -
v_gene: TRBV7-6

CDR3aa: CASSLGPVVPGELFF
CDR3nt: TGTGCCAGCAGCTTGGGGCCAGTTGTACCCGGGGAGCTGTTTTTT
j_gene: TRBJ2-2
abundance: few
d_gene: -
v_gene: TRBV5-5

CDR3aa: CSARGVQLGPQHF
CDR3nt: TGCAGTGCTAGAGGGGTCCAGCTAGGGCCCCAGCATTTT
j_gene: TRBJ1-5
abundance: medium-sized
d_gene: -
v_gene: TRBV20-1

CDR3aa: CASSEGQQTNQPQHF
CDR3nt: TGTGCCAGCAGTGAAGGGCAACAGACTAATCAGCCCCAGCATTTT
j_gene: TRBJ1-5
abundance: once
d_gene: -
v_gene: TRBV6-1

CDR3aa: CSASAEAFEQYF
CDR3nt: TGCAGTGCTTCCGCGGAGGCTTTCGAGCAGTACTTC
j_gene: TRBJ2-7
abundance: -
d_gene: -
v_gene: TRBV20-1

CDR3aa: CASNGAGGSSNQPQHF
CDR3nt: TGTGCCAGCAACGGGGCAGGGGGGAGTAGCAATCAGCCCCAGCATTTT
j_gene: TRBJ1-5
abundance: many
d_gene: TRBD1
v_gene: TRBV2

CDR3aa: CASRIRQGEQYF
CDR3nt: TGTGCCAGCAGGATCCGACAGGGGGAGCAGTACTTC
j_gene: TRBJ2-7
abundance: few
d_gene: TRBD1
v_gene: TRBV28

CDR3aa: CASSRQEGGTQYF
CDR3nt: TGTGCCAGCAGTCGCCAAGAGGGGGGGACCCAGTACTTC
j_gene: TRBJ2-5
abundance: -
d_gene: -
v_gene: TRBV6-2/TRBV6-3

CDR3aa: CASSRTSGFISSYNEQFF
CDR3nt: TGTGCCAGCAGCCGGACTAGCGGGTTTATCAGCTCCTACAATGAGCAGTTCTTC
j_gene: TRBJ2-1
abundance: few
d_gene: TRBD2
v_gene: TRBV11-2

CDR3aa: CASSYSGGSGANVLTF
CDR3nt: TGTGCCAGCAGTTATTCAGGGGGCTCTGGGGCCAACGTCCTGACTTTC
j_gene: TRBJ2-6
abundance: few
d_gene: TRBD1
v_gene: TRBV6-5

CDR3aa: CATSRDGDRPINQPQHF
CDR3nt: TGTGCCACCAGCAGAGATGGGGACAGGCCCATCAATCAGCCCCAGCATTTT
j_gene: TRBJ1-5
abundance: -
d_gene: TRBD1
v_gene: TRBV15

CDR3aa: CSVAGRLNYQETQYF
CDR3nt: TGCAGCGTTGCAGGACGCCTAAATTACCAAGAGACCCAGTACTTC
j_gene: TRBJ2-5
abundance: few
d_gene: -
v_gene: TRBV29-1

CDR3aa: CASSLDGPEAFF
CDR3nt: TGTGCCAGCAGCTTAGATGGACCTGAAGCTTTCTTT
j_gene: TRBJ1-1
abundance: -
d_gene: -
v_gene: TRBV11-2

CDR3aa: CASSLAWQTSSYNEQFF
CDR3nt: TGCGCCAGCAGCTTGGCTTGGCAGACGAGCTCCTACAATGAGCAGTTCTTC
j_gene: TRBJ2-1
abundance: -
d_gene: -
v_gene: TRBV5-1

CDR3aa: CASSFSGTIYNEQFF
CDR3nt: TGTGCCAGCAGCTTCTCCGGGACTATCTACAATGAGCAGTTCTTC
j_gene: TRBJ2-1
abundance: many
d_gene: TRBD2
v_gene: TRBV13

CDR3aa: CASSPSGGFSQPQHF
CDR3nt: TGTGCCAGCAGTCCGTCAGGGGGCTTTAGTCAGCCCCAGCATTTT
j_gene: TRBJ1-5
abundance: few
d_gene: TRBD1
v_gene: TRBV12-3/TRBV12-4

CDR3aa: CASSLATGMNTEAFF
CDR3nt: TGTGCCAGCAGCTTAGCTACAGGGATGAACACTGAAGCTTTCTTT
j_gene: TRBJ1-1
abundance: -
d_gene: -
v_gene: TRBV11-3

CDR3aa: CASTVRGREGRTDTQYF
CDR3nt: TGTGCCAGCACCGTCAGGGGGCGGGAGGGCCGCACAGATACGCAGTATTTT
j_gene: TRBJ2-3
abundance: few
d_gene: -
v_gene: TRBV11-2

CDR3aa: CASPSGSLEETQYF
CDR3nt: TGTGCCAGCCCTAGCGGGAGCCTTGAAGAGACCCAGTACTTC
j_gene: TRBJ2-5
abundance: -
d_gene: TRBD2
v_gene: TRBV12-3/TRBV12-4